This passage covers 10 T cell receptor beta chains from one sample sequenced in a study of graft-versus-host responses after intestinal transplantation (dated by TCRdb to the early 2020s). The library came from the immunoSEQ multiplex PCR assay. TCRdb re-hosts the immuneACCESS table, in-frame sequences only. Its copies lack some clones; in the studies checked, an unresolved V gene accounts for under half of them, and the cause for the rest is not known. In this sample the table shows around 100,000 clones, over 85% of which occur a single time. 1% to 1.5% of the sample is taken by the ten largest. Their antigens are not known. What this sample's time point label stands for: cells obtained before transplantation from donor or recipient. Source: unstimulated CD8+ T cells sorted from spleen or lymph node cells, taken before intestinal transplant. These receptor sequences come from a human donor who received an intestinal transplant.

The genes are TRBV11-2 and TRBJ2-5; TRBD1 aligns across 8 bases. The length of the CDR3 is 17 residues. Unmatched junction bases numbered 13, after V lost 5 bases and J lost 2 bases. Germline CDR1 and CDR2: SGHAT and FQNNGV. DNA for the CDR3: TGTGCCAGCAGCCAGCGGATAGGAACAGGGGGACAAGAGACCCAGTACTTC. Translating it yields CASSQRIGTGGQETQYF.

The CDR3 bases are TGTGCCAGCAGTCCTCTAGCGGGGGAGATTTACGAGCAGTACTTC. Protein sequence: CASSPLAGEIYEQYF. The chain combines TRBV27 with TRBJ2-7, with 10 bases fitting TRBD2. The V segment lost 5 bases and the J segment 4 bases; nucleotides outside the gene matches: 8. This CDR3 spans 15 amino acids. The germline V gene encodes CDR1 MNHEY and CDR2 SMNVEV (reference sequence).

This clone showed up just once. The chain couples TRBV7-6 to TRBJ1-2; 9 nucleotides agree with TRBD1. The germline V gene has CDR1 SGHVS and CDR2 FNYEAQ. V trimming: 1 base; J trimming: 3 bases; junction bases outside the gene matches: 3. CDR3 size: 15 residues. CDR3 loop: CASSLGRDRDYGYTF. CDR3 DNA: TGTGCCAGCAGCTTAGGGCGGGACAGGGACTATGGCTACACCTTC.

The rearrangement links TRBV6-5 to TRBJ2-5; a weak D match, TRBD2 (5 bases). The V gene's germline CDR1 is MNHEY and CDR2 SVGAGI. This CDR3 region has 14 residues. The V and J ends lost 5 bases and 7 bases respectively, with 17 bases between them. CDR3 region: CASSLVSREATQYF. CDR3 DNA sequence: TGTGCCAGCAGTCTTGTCAGCCGGGAAGCGACCCAGTACTTC.

The chain combines TRBV5-1 with TRBJ2-1; TRBD1 agrees at 9 bases. CDR3 length: 16 amino acids. Germline V gene data show CDR1 as SGHRS and CDR2 as YFSETQ. V lost 0 bases to trimming and J lost 8 bases; unmatched junction nucleotides: 9. The CDR3 is CASSLEGQGRTDEQFF. The CDR3 DNA sequence: TGCGCCAGCAGCTTGGAGGGACAGGGAAGGACGGATGAGCAGTTCTTC.

The genes are TRBV11-2 and TRBJ1-4; D unclear. Germline values: CDR1 SGHAT, CDR2 FQNNGV. Trimming cost V 5 bases and J 3 bases, with 10 bases left between them. The CDR3 runs to 14 residues. CDR3 sequence (DNA): TGTGCCAGCAGCAGGGATTTAGCTAATGAAAAACTGTTTTTT. Translated, it gives CASSRDLANEKLFF.

This clone was counted a few times. The sample contains more than one DNA sequence encoding this CDR3. The V gene is TRBV7-9, the J gene TRBJ1-4; D not certain. This CDR3 is built from 11 residues. Germline V gene sequence: CDR1 SEHNR, CDR2 FQNEAQ (reference sequence). V was pared by 2 bases and J by 7 bases, with 2 bases between. The CDR3, as DNA: TGTGCCAGCAGCTTACGTGAAAAACTGTTTTTT. Residues: CASSLREKLFF. The full variable domain, its missing parts supplied by reference TRBV7-9 and TRBJ1-4, is DTGVSQNPRHKITKRGQNVTFRCDPISEHNRLYWYRQTLGQGPEFLTYFQNEAQLEKSRLLSDRFSAERPKGSFSTLEIQRTEQGDSAMYLCASSLREKLFFGSGTQLSVL.

A word on this clone: One end of the junction does not line up with germline, which may come from a read error. The genes are TRBV6-1 and TRBJ2-7; no firm D call. The CDR3 is 12 residues long. CDR1 and CDR2 from the germline V gene are MNHNS and SASEGT. The DNA of the CDR3 is TGTGCCAGCAGCGAAGGATACTACGAGCAGTACTTC. It is translated as CASSEGYYEQYF.

The CDR3 protein is CAGETSGLNEQFF. CDR3 coding DNA: TGTGCCGGCGAGACTAGCGGTCTTAATGAGCAGTTCTTC. V is TRBV2 and J is TRBJ2-1; 9 nucleotides line up with TRBD2. The length of the CDR3 is 13 residues. The V gene end was trimmed by 11 bases and the J gene end by 7 bases; junction bases not matched to a gene: 9. The germline gives CDR1 SNHLY, CDR2 FYNNEI.

V usage is TRBV12-5 and J usage is TRBJ2-2, with no clear D. CDR1 is LGHNT, CDR2 FRNRAP, per germline. Trimming pared 1 base from V and 3 bases from J, leaving 6 bases between. The CDR3 sequence is 14 residues long. CDR3 in amino acids: CASGLGRYTGELFF. The CDR3 DNA follows: TGTGCTAGTGGTTTGGGGAGATACACCGGGGAGCTGTTTTTT.